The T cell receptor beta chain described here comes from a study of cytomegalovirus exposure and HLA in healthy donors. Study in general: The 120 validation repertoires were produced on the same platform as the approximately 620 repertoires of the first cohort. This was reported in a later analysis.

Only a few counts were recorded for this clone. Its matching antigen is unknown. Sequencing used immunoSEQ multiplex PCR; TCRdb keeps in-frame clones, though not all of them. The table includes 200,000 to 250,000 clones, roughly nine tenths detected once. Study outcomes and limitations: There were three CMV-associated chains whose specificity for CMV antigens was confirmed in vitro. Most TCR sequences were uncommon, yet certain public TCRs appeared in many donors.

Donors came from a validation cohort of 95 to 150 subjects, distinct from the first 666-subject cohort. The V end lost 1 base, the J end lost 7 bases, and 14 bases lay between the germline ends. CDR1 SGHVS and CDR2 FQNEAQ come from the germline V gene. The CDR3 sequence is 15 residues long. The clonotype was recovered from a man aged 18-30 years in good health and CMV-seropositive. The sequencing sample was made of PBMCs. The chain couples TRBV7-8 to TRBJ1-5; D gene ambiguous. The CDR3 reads CASSLVAGEDQPQHF. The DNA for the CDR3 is TGTGCCAGCAGCTTAGTTGCCGGGGAAGACCAGCCCCAGCATTTT.